This T cell receptor (beta chain) was profiled in a study of radiotherapy plus CTLA-4 blockade in lung cancer. As for the study in general: Roughly a sixth of enrolled patients responded objectively, and more than 25% had disease control.

J gave up 2 bases and V 3 bases, and 6 bases lay outside the gene matches. Germline CDR1 and CDR2: SGHTA and FQGNSA. The CDR3 is made up of 16 amino acids. Sequenced by immunoSEQ multiplex PCR; TCRdb stores in-frame clones only, minus some. The table shows roughly 58,000 clones, with almost 85% occurring only once. In regard to this clone: The antigen is unknown.

Study-level results: TCR clones from tumors expanded in blood after radiotherapy plus ipilimumab.

Lung cancer patients with chemo-refractory metastatic non-small-cell disease were given focal radiation plus CTLA-4 blockade with ipilimumab. The chain carries TRBV7-2 and TRBJ2-7, with TRBD2 identical over 11 bases. This TCR was sampled from a human donor with non-small cell lung cancer whose response to radiotherapy plus ipilimumab could not be evaluated. The starting material was peripheral blood, obtained from a patient treated with radiotherapy plus ipilimumab. The CDR3 loop is CASSLKLAGGPYEQYF. The CDR3 DNA sequence: TGTGCCAGCAGCTTGAAGCTAGCGGGAGGACCCTACGAGCAGTACTTC.